These 21 T cell receptor beta chains came from one sample sequenced in a study of blood T cell repertoires in COVID-19 (TCRdb year 2020). The library was made by the immunoSEQ multiplex PCR assay. TCRdb limited this immuneACCESS table to in-frame rearrangements with V and J called. A share of clones is missing; checked studies link under half to unresolved V genes, and the rest is unexplained. The sample records approximately 90,000 clones, roughly 88% of which are singletons. Just under 25% of the sample lies in the top ten. The sequenced sample was peripheral blood. These receptors were collected from a man aged 60 to 69 with acute or convalescent COVID-19.

The V gene is TRBV19, the J gene TRBJ1-5, with no clear D. Deletions cut 5 bases from V and 4 bases from J, with 21 bases between. CDR1 is LNHDA, CDR2 SQIVND, per germline (reference sequence). This CDR3 has 17 amino acids. This chain's CDR3 is CASSVSGSGRINQPQHF. Written as DNA, the CDR3 is TGTGCCAGTAGTGTATCCGGGAGCGGGAGGATAAATCAGCCCCAGCATTTT.

CDR3 sequence reads: CASGDISGGPLNEQFF. The CDR3 coding sequence is TGTGCCAGCGGGGACATTAGCGGGGGGCCCCTCAATGAGCAGTTCTTC. This rearrangement joins TRBV2 to TRBJ2-1; 10 bases are a match to TRBD2. CDR1 and CDR2 from the germline V gene are SNHLY and FYNNEI. The CDR3 extends over 16 amino acids. J gave up 6 bases and V 8 bases, and 13 bases lay outside the gene matches.

The count of this clone is one. V and J are TRBV27 and TRBJ2-1; 9 nucleotides align to TRBD1. This CDR3 has 23 amino acids. With 1 base clipped from V and 1 base from J, the junction kept 23 bases outside the gene matches. Germline-derived CDR1 and CDR2 are MNHEY and SMNVEV (reference sequence). The CDR3 spells CASSLYSQRQGGALRGSYNEQFF. CDR3 sequence (DNA): TGTGCCAGCAGTTTATATTCCCAAAGACAGGGGGGCGCTTTGCGGGGATCCTACAATGAGCAGTTCTTC.

The chain couples TRBV6-2 or TRBV6-3 to TRBJ2-5; perhaps TRBD2 as D (5 bases). The ends were cut back, 5 bases at V and 5 bases at J, with 15 bases in the middle. Germline CDR1 MNHEY, CDR2 SVGEGT. The CDR3 is 14 residues long. The CDR3 region has the DNA TGTGCCAGCAGTCACGGACTCGGGCTGGAGACCCAGTACTTC. It codes for CASSHGLGLETQYF.

This sequence joins TRBV6-5 and TRBJ1-2; 7 bases are shared with TRBD1. In germline, CDR1 is MNHEY, CDR2 SVGAGI. The CDR3 has 13 residues. The V and J ends lost 6 bases and 7 bases, in that order; junction bases with no gene match: 8. In nucleotides, the CDR3 is TGTGCCAGCAGAGAGGGGGCGTATTTTGGCTACACCTTC. It is translated as CASREGAYFGYTF.

The V call is TRBV6-5, the J call TRBJ1-1, with 7 bases lining up with TRBD1. The CDR3 extends over 15 amino acids. Germline CDR1 reads MNHEY; CDR2 reads SVGAGI. V was pared by 6 bases and J by 4 bases, with 11 bases of the junction left unmatched. CDR3 DNA sequence: TGTGCCAGCAGCCTCAACAGGGGAAAGGGCACTGAAGCTTTCTTT. Translation: CASSLNRGKGTEAFF.

V and J are TRBV2 and TRBJ1-1; the D is unclear. Germline V CDR1 and CDR2: SNHLY, FYNNEI. The length of the CDR3 is 16 residues. V was shortened by 5 bases and J by 1 base, with 17 bases between the two germline ends. The CDR3: CASSRPGGGSNTEAFF. Written as DNA, the CDR3 is TGTGCCAGCAGTCGTCCAGGAGGAGGGTCGAACACTGAAGCTTTCTTT.

The rearrangement links TRBV24-1 to TRBJ2-2; a weak D match, TRBD2 (6 bases). The CDR3 contains 17 residues. Trimming stripped 8 bases from V and 7 bases from J, with 25 bases between. Per germline, CDR1 KGHDR and CDR2 SFDVKD. The CDR3 sequence is CATIVPGLILVGGELFF. CDR3 coding DNA: TGTGCCACCATCGTCCCGGGACTTATCCTTGTGGGCGGGGAGCTGTTTTTT.

The genes are TRBV6-6 and TRBJ1-1; D may be TRBD1 (5 bases). Germline lookup yields CDR1 MNHNY and CDR2 SVGAGI (reference sequence). This CDR3 region has 15 residues. Trimming cost V 6 bases and J 8 bases, with 22 bases left between them. CDR3 coding DNA: TGTGCCAGCAGCCCTGCTCGACAGAGTCTCGGGGAAGCTTTCTTT. The encoded protein is CASSPARQSLGEAFF.

CDR3 in DNA: TGTGCCAGTAGTATCCACAGGGAGAACACTGAAGCTTTCTTT. It yields the protein CASSIHRENTEAFF. V and J are TRBV19 and TRBJ1-1, with D maybe TRBD1 (6 bases). Germline CDR1 reads LNHDA; CDR2 reads SQIVND (reference sequence). V gave up 3 bases and J gave up 1 base, with 9 bases separating them. This CDR3 comprises 14 residues.

The genes are TRBV2 and TRBJ2-7; 13 bases match TRBD2. CDR1 is SNHLY and CDR2 is FYNNEI in the germline V gene. The V gene end was trimmed by 1 base and the J gene end by 8 bases; junction bases not matched to a gene: 2. The CDR3 loop spans 14 amino acids. Written as DNA, the CDR3 is TGTGCCAGCAGTGAAGGGACTAGCGGGGGCCAGCAGTACTTC. Translating gives CASSEGTSGGQQYF.

The V gene is TRBV27, the J gene TRBJ2-5; TRBD2 agrees at 8 bases. The V gene end was trimmed by 2 bases and the J gene end by 4 bases; junction bases not matched to a gene: 0. Germline V CDR1 and CDR2: MNHEY, SMNVEV (reference sequence). This CDR3 has 13 residues. In DNA, the CDR3 is TGTGCCAGCAGTTTACGGGGGGGAGAGACCCAGTACTTC. Translating gives CASSLRGGETQYF.

The chain employs TRBV9 and TRBJ2-7; 7 bases are a match to TRBD1. The CDR3 is made up of 15 amino acids. Germline CDR1 is SGDLS and CDR2 is YYNGEE. V lost 0 bases and J lost 0; bases outside the gene matches: 3. The CDR3 region has the DNA TGTGCCAGCAGCGTAGGGACAGGCACCTCCTACGAGCAGTACTTC. As protein: CASSVGTGTSYEQYF.

The V gene is TRBV9, the J gene TRBJ2-4; 7 bases line up with TRBD2. This CDR3 region has 16 residues. V shed 3 bases and J 7 bases; nucleotides not matched to a gene: 13. From germline, CDR1 is SGDLS and CDR2 YYNGEE. This chain's CDR3 is CASSATSYGPVNIQYF. The CDR3 nucleotides read TGTGCCAGCAGCGCGACTAGCTACGGTCCCGTGAACATTCAGTACTTC.

V gene TRBV18 combines with J gene TRBJ1-1, with TRBD1 matching 8 bases. This CDR3 region has 15 residues. V dropped 4 bases and J dropped 3; count of bases not matched to a gene: 7. Germline V CDR1 and CDR2: KGHSH, LQKENI. The CDR3 nucleotides are TGTGCCAGCTCACTAAGAACAGGGGGAGACACTGAAGCTTTCTTT. It yields the protein CASSLRTGGDTEAFF.

The chain employs TRBV6-4 and TRBJ2-1, with D perhaps matching TRBD2 (5 bases). Germline-derived CDR1 and CDR2 are MRHNA and SNTAGT. This CDR3 contains 13 residues. V shed 3 bases and J shed 4 bases, with 7 bases lying between them. The CDR3, as DNA: TGTGCCAGCAGTGATAGGGAGTACAATGAGCAGTTCTTC. This translates into CASSDREYNEQFF.

The V gene is TRBV6-5, the J gene TRBJ2-6, with TRBD2 as a possible D gene (5 bases). Germline V gives CDR1 MNHEY, CDR2 SVGAGI. Trimming removed 0 bases from V and 0 bases from J, with 6 bases in between. The CDR3 covers 16 residues. The CDR3 protein is CASSYSRASGANVLTF. In DNA, the CDR3 is TGTGCCAGCAGTTACTCGAGGGCCTCTGGGGCCAACGTCCTGACTTTC.

This clone was counted once. The gene calls are TRBV7-2 and TRBJ1-5; 8 bases fit TRBD1. Germline CDR1 SGHTA, CDR2 FQGNSA. The CDR3 has 15 amino acids. Trimming removed 5 bases from V and 5 bases from J; junction bases left unmatched: 8. CDR3 coding DNA: TGTGCCAGCAGCCGTCGGACAGGGCATGATCAGCCCCAGCATTTT. It specifies CASSRRTGHDQPQHF.

This sequence joins TRBV7-3 and TRBJ2-5; 10 nucleotides align to TRBD2. With 0 bases clipped from V and 1 base from J, the junction kept 5 bases outside the gene matches. The V gene's germline CDR1 is SGHTA and CDR2 FQGTGA. This CDR3 comprises 17 residues. This CDR3 reads CASSLTALAGAQETQYF. The CDR3 DNA reads as TGTGCCAGCAGCTTAACGGCCCTAGCGGGGGCCCAAGAGACCCAGTACTTC.

The J gene is TRBJ1-3, the V gene TRBV14; D is perhaps TRBD1 (5 bases). CDR3 length: 18 amino acids. The V gene's germline CDR1 is SGHDN and CDR2 FVKESK. Trimming shortened V by 4 bases and J by 0 bases, and 19 bases separated the two germline ends. The CDR3 here is CASSPQVGGTFSGNTIYF. The CDR3 coding sequence is TGTGCCAGCAGCCCCCAAGTGGGGGGGACCTTCTCTGGAAACACCATATATTTT.

This clone was observed a single time. The chain recombines TRBV28 with TRBJ1-1; D is uncertain. Looked up from germline, CDR1 is MDHEN and CDR2 is SYDVKM. Trimming took off 4 bases at V and 1 base at J, with 10 bases between the two ends. The CDR3 has 14 residues. The CDR3 sequence: CASSWSWANTEAFF. CDR3 sequence (DNA): TGTGCCAGCAGTTGGTCGTGGGCGAACACTGAAGCTTTCTTT.